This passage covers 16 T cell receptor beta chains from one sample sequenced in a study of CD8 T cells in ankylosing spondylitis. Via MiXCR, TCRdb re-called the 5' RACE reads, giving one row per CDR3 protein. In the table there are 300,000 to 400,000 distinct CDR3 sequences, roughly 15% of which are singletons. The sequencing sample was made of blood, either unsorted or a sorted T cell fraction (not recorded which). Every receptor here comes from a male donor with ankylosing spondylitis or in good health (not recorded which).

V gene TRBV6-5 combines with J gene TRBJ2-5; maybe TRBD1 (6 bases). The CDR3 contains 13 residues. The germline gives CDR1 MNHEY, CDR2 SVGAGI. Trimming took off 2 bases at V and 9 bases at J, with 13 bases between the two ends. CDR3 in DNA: TGTGCCAGCAGTTACAGGGCCTCAGGGGCCCAGTACTTC. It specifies CASSYRASGAQYF.

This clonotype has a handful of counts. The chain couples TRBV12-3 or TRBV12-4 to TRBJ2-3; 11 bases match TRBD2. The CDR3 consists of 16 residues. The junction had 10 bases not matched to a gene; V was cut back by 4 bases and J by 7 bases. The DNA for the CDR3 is TGTGCCAGCAGTTCCCAGGGTAGCGGGGGGGGAAATACGCAGTATTTT. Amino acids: CASSSQGSGGGNTQYF.

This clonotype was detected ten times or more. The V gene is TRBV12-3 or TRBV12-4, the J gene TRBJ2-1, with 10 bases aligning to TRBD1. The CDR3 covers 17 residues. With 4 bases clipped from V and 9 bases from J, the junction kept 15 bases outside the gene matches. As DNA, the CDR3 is TGTGCCAGCAGTTCTCCCCGGACAGGGGGTGGGGTCAGTGAGCAGTTCTTC. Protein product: CASSSPRTGGGVSEQFF.

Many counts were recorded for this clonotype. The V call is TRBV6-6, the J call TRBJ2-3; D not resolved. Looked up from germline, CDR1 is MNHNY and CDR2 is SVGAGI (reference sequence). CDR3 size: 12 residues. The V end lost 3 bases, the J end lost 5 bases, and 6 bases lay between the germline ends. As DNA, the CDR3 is TGTGCCAGCAGTTATAGGAGAGATACGCAGTATTTT. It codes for CASSYRRDTQYF.

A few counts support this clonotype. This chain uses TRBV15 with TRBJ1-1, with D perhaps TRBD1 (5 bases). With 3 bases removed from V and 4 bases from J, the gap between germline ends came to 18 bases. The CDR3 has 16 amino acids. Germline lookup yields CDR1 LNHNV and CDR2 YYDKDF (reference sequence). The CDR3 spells CATSSDIGEVGTEAFF. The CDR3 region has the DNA TGTGCCACCAGCAGTGATATAGGGGAGGTAGGCACTGAAGCTTTCTTT.

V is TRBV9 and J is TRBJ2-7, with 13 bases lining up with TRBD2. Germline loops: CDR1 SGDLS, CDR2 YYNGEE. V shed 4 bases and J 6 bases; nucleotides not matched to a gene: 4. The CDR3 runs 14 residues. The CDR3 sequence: CASSSRLAGGEQYF. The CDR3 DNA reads TGTGCCAGCAGCTCCAGACTAGCGGGAGGCGAGCAGTACTTC.

This CDR3 reads CSASFSRKTEAFF. CDR3 sequence (DNA): TGCAGTGCTAGTTTCTCACGGAAAACTGAAGCTTTCTTT. The genes are TRBV20-1 and TRBJ1-1; D remains ambiguous. V was pared by 3 bases and J by 5 bases, with 13 bases between. This CDR3 region has 13 residues. Germline CDR1 DFQATT, CDR2 SNEGSKA (reference sequence).

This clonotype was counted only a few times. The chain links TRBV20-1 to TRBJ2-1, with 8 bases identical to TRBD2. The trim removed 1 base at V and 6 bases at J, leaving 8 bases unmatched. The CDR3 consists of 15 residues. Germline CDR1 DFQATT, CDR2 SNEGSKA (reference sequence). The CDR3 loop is CSARVEGTRANEQFF. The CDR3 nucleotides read TGCAGTGCTAGAGTCGAGGGGACTAGAGCCAATGAGCAGTTCTTC.

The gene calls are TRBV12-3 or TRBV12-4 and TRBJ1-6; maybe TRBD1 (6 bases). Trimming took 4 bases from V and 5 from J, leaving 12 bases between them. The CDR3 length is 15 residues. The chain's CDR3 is CASSWGRGNNSPLHF. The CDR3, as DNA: TGTGCCAGCAGTTGGGGCAGGGGAAATAATTCACCCCTCCACTTT.

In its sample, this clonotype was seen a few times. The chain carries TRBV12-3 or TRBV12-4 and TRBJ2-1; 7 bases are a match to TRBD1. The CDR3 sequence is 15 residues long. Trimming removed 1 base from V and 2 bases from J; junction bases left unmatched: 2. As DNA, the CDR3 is TGTGCCAGCAGTTTAGGGGACAGCCCCTACAATGAGCAGTTCTTC. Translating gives CASSLGDSPYNEQFF.

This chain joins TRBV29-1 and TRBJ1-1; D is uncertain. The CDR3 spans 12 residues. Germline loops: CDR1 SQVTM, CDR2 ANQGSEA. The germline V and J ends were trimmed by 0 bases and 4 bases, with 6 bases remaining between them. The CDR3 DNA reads TGCAGCGTTGAAGATCGCGGCACTGAAGCTTTCTTT. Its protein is CSVEDRGTEAFF. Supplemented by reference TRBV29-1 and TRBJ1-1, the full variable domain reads SAVISQKPSRDICQRGTSLTIQCQVDSQVTMMFWYRQQPGQSLTLIATANQGSEATYESGFVIDKFPISRPNLTFSTLTVSNMSPEDSSIYLCSVEDRGTEAFFGQGTRLTVV.

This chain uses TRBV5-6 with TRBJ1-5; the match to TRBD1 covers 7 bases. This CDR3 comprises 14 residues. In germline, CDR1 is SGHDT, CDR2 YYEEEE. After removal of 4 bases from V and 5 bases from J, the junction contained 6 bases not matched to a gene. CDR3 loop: CASSLTGVDQPQHF. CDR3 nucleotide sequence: TGTGCCAGCAGCCTAACAGGGGTGGATCAGCCCCAGCATTTT.

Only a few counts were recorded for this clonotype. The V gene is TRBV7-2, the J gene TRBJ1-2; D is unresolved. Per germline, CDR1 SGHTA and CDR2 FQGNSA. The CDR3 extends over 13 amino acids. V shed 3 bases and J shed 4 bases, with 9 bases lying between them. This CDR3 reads CASSFGPLYGYTF. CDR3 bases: TGTGCCAGCAGCTTCGGACCTCTCTATGGCTACACCTTC.

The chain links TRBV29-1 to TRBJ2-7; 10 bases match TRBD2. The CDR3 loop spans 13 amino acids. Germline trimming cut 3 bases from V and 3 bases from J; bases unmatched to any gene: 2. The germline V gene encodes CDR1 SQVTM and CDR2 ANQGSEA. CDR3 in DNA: TGCAGCGTTGATGCTAGCGGGAGCTACGAGCAGTACTTC. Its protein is CSVDASGSYEQYF.

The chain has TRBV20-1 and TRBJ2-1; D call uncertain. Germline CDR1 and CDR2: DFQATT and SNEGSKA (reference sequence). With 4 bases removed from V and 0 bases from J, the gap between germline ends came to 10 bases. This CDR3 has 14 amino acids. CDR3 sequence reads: CSATPVGSYNEQFF. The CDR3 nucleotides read TGCAGTGCTACCCCGGTTGGCTCCTACAATGAGCAGTTCTTC.

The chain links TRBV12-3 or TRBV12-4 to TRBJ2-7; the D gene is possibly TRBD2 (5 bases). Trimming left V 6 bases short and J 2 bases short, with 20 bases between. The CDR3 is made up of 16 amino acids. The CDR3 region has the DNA TGTGCCAGCAGCCGAATTCCGGCGGGCCTAGCCTACGAGCAGTACTTC. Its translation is CASSRIPAGLAYEQYF.